In this sample, the clone carrying this TCR beta chain turned up many times. Antigen unknown. The data derive from a study of T-cell memory formation after mild COVID-19. Whole-study results and caveats: Among contracting clones, CD4+ were mainly CM/EM and CD8+ enriched in EMRA.

V was pared by 2 bases and J by 1 base, with 14 bases between. The CDR3 loop spans 16 amino acids. Germline CDR1 and CDR2: MNHEY and SMNVEV (reference sequence). TCRdb fed the 5' RACE reads into MiXCR, producing one record per CDR3 protein. The repertoire holds 300,000 to 400,000 distinct CDR3 sequences, about an eighth seen once, with about a fifth in the top ten. This TCR derives from a man aged 18-30 years who had mild COVID-19 (a few samples of this study predate the infection). Cell type and time point are not known. The chain employs TRBV27 and TRBJ2-5; the D gene is possibly TRBD1 (5 bases). Sequencing input: PBMCs or a T cell subset sorted from them (not recorded which). The CDR3: CASSLHFPGFQETQYF. CDR3 sequence (DNA): TGTGCCAGCAGTTTACACTTCCCAGGGTTCCAAGAGACCCAGTACTTC.